The 28 T cell receptor beta chains reported below all come from one sample, sequenced in a study of blood T cell repertoires in COVID-19. TCRdb keeps only in-frame clones here, not all; method: immunoSEQ multiplex PCR. The sample contains roughly 20,000 clones, around 80% of which appear only once. Input material: peripheral blood. The receptors here all came from a man aged 60-69 years with active COVID-19.

Comment on this clone: Other DNA sequences in this sample translate to the same CDR3. The chain links TRBV19 to TRBJ2-3; TRBD1 agrees at 8 bases. Germline CDR1 is LNHDA and CDR2 is SQIVND (reference sequence). The CDR3 runs 15 residues. J gave up 0 bases and V 3 bases, and 2 bases lay outside the gene matches. In DNA form, the CDR3 reads TGTGCCAGTAGTATCGGGACAGGCAGCACAGATACGCAGTATTTT. Amino acid sequence: CASSIGTGSTDTQYF.

This chain joins TRBV5-4 and TRBJ2-5, with a weak D call TRBD1 (6 bases). Germline CDR1 reads SGHNT; CDR2 reads YYREEE (reference sequence). This CDR3 has 14 residues. V lost 4 bases to trimming and J lost 5 bases, with 15 bases between them. This CDR3 reads CASSLQGRRETQYF. The CDR3, as DNA: TGTGCCAGCAGCCTGCAGGGGCGGAGGGAGACCCAGTACTTC. The full variable domain, completed using reference TRBV5-4 and TRBJ2-5, is ETGVTQSPTHLIKTRGQQVTLRCSSQSGHNTVSWYQQALGQGPQFIFQYYREEENGRGNFPPRFSGLQFPNYSSELNVNALELDDSALYLCASSLQGRRETQYFGPGTRLLVL.

The chain carries TRBV14 and TRBJ1-1; TRBD1 matches 7 bases. This CDR3 is 14 amino acids long. V lost 4 bases to trimming and J lost 1 base; unmatched junction nucleotides: 3. Germline CDR1 is SGHDN and CDR2 is FVKESK. The CDR3 region is CASSPRTGNTEAFF. CDR3 nucleotides: TGTGCCAGCAGCCCCCGGACAGGGAACACTGAAGCTTTCTTT.

V usage is TRBV5-4 and J usage is TRBJ2-5; 9 bases are a match to TRBD1. V was clipped by 4 bases and J by 1 base; unmatched bases: 5. The CDR3 contains 15 residues. CDR1 SGHNT and CDR2 YYREEE come from the germline V gene (reference sequence). CDR3 coding DNA: TGTGCCAGCAGCCCTGGGACAGGGACCCAAGAGACCCAGTACTTC. Its translation is CASSPGTGTQETQYF.

The chain recombines TRBV7-9 with TRBJ2-5, with 7 nucleotides matching TRBD1. CDR1 is SEHNR, CDR2 FQNEAQ, per germline (reference sequence). The CDR3 runs to 14 residues. V was pared by 5 bases and J by 7 bases, with 10 bases of the junction left unmatched. CDR3: CASSPRTGVGTQYF. CDR3 nucleotides: TGTGCCAGCAGCCCGAGAACAGGGGTTGGGACCCAGTACTTC. The full variable domain, rest sourced from reference TRBV7-9 and TRBJ2-5, is DTGVSQNPRHKITKRGQNVTFRCDPISEHNRLYWYRQTLGQGPEFLTYFQNEAQLEKSRLLSDRFSAERPKGSFSTLEIQRTEQGDSAMYLCASSPRTGVGTQYFGPGTRLLVL.

The rearrangement uses TRBV15 and TRBJ2-1, with TRBD2 matching over 16 bases. Per germline, CDR1 LNHNV and CDR2 YYDKDF (reference sequence). The V segment lost 3 bases and the J segment 1 base; nucleotides outside the gene matches: 15. This CDR3 spans 22 amino acids. The CDR3 sequence: CATSSTGTSGRASLLSYNEQFF. The CDR3, as DNA: TGTGCCACCAGCAGTACCGGGACTAGCGGGAGGGCCTCCCTTCTGTCCTACAATGAGCAGTTCTTC.

V and J are TRBV30 and TRBJ2-2; 9 nucleotides line up with TRBD1. The CDR3 has 14 amino acids. The germline V gene has CDR1 GTSNPN and CDR2 SVGIG (reference sequence). V was clipped by 2 bases and J by 6 bases; unmatched bases: 4. The CDR3 spells CAWSTTGGAGELFF. The CDR3 DNA reads TGTGCCTGGAGTACGACAGGGGGGGCCGGGGAGCTGTTTTTT.

The J gene is TRBJ1-2, the V gene TRBV2; TRBD1 is a possible D gene (6 bases). The germline V gene encodes CDR1 SNHLY and CDR2 FYNNEI. The V gene lost 11 bases and the J gene lost 1 base, with 14 bases spanning the gap. The CDR3 has 13 amino acids. This CDR3 is CAFRTDFNYGYTF. CDR3 sequence (DNA): TGTGCCTTCCGGACAGATTTTAACTATGGCTACACCTTC.

The chain is built from TRBV30 and TRBJ2-7, with 8 bases lining up with TRBD1. Germline values: CDR1 GTSNPN, CDR2 SVGIG (reference sequence). The junction had 12 bases not matched to a gene; V was cut back by 0 bases and J by 5 bases. CDR3 length equals 16 residues. The CDR3 loop reads CAWSVKRPGQEDEQYF. The DNA for the CDR3 is TGTGCCTGGAGTGTAAAAAGACCGGGACAGGAGGACGAGCAGTACTTC.

The genes are TRBV10-1 and TRBJ2-2; maybe TRBD2 (5 bases). Per the germline V gene, CDR1 is WNHNN and CDR2 is SYGVQD (reference sequence). V was trimmed by 3 bases and J by 9 bases, leaving 14 bases between them. The CDR3 runs 14 residues. The CDR3, as DNA: TGCGCCAGCAGTGACCGAGGGAGTCGTCGGGAGCTGTTTTTT. Encoded protein: CASSDRGSRRELFF.

The chain uses TRBV5-1 and TRBJ1-6; D gene unclear. This CDR3 is 16 amino acids long. Germline V gives CDR1 SGHRS, CDR2 YFSETQ. V was shortened by 5 bases and J by 0 bases, with 12 bases between the two germline ends. The CDR3 is CASRSRPSSYNSPLHF. The CDR3 bases are TGCGCCAGCAGGTCGAGGCCTAGCTCCTATAATTCACCCCTCCACTTT.

This clone came up once. This rearrangement joins TRBV7-8 to TRBJ1-6, with 12 nucleotides matching TRBD1. The CDR3 sequence is 16 residues long. Losses at the gene ends were 4 bases for V and 11 bases for J; bases not matched to a gene: 9. Germline V gene data show CDR1 as SGHVS and CDR2 as FQNEAQ. This CDR3 reads CASSYRDRGQFTPLHF. The DNA for the CDR3 is TGTGCCAGCAGCTACCGGGACAGGGGGCAATTTACACCCCTCCACTTT.

V usage is TRBV6-2 or TRBV6-3 and J usage is TRBJ1-5, with 8 bases fitting TRBD1. After removal of 0 bases from V and 4 bases from J, the junction contained 5 bases not matched to a gene. CDR1 MNHEY and CDR2 SVGEGT come from the germline V gene. The CDR3 totals 16 residues. The CDR3 sequence: CASSYSRGRGNQPQHF. In DNA form, the CDR3 reads TGTGCCAGCAGTTACTCCAGGGGGCGAGGGAATCAGCCCCAGCATTTT.

The genes are TRBV10-2 and TRBJ2-1, with a weak D call TRBD2 (6 bases). V was pared by 6 bases and J by 0 bases, with 6 bases between. The V gene's germline CDR1 is WSHSY and CDR2 SAAADI. This CDR3 has 13 amino acids. CDR3 in amino acids: CASRTSSYNEQFF. The CDR3 nucleotides are TGCGCCAGCAGGACTAGCTCCTACAATGAGCAGTTCTTC.

The rearrangement uses TRBV3-1 (or the pseudogene TRBV3-2) and TRBJ2-2; D remains unclear. Germline CDR1 reads LGHDT; CDR2 reads YNNKEL (reference sequence). Trimming cost V 4 bases and J 4 bases, with 4 bases left between them. There are 12 residues in the CDR3. CDR3 protein: CASSLLTGELFF. The CDR3 region has the DNA TGTGCCAGCAGCCTCCTCACCGGGGAGCTGTTTTTT.

CDR3 bases: TGTGCCAGCAGTTCCGGAGGGAAGTCCGATGAAAAACTGTTTTTT. Its translation: CASSSGGKSDEKLFF. V is TRBV28 and J is TRBJ1-4; no clear D. The germline gives CDR1 MDHEN, CDR2 SYDVKM. V was clipped by 4 bases and J by 6 bases, with 15 bases between them. CDR3 length: 15 amino acids. The complete variable domain, with remaining parts taken from reference TRBV28 and TRBJ1-4, reads DVKVTQSSRYLVKRTGEKVFLECVQDMDHENMFWYRQDPGLGLRLIYFSYDVKMKEKGDIPEGYSVSREKKERFSLILESASTNQTSMYLCASSSGGKSDEKLFFGSGTQLSVL.

J is TRBJ2-5 and V is TRBV6-2 or TRBV6-3; 8 bases map to TRBD1. The CDR3 is made up of 14 amino acids. Trimming took 4 bases from V and 5 from J; bases not matched to a gene: 6. From germline, CDR1 is MNHEY and CDR2 SVGEGT. The CDR3 here is CASSSDRGPETQYF. The CDR3 bases are TGTGCCAGCAGTTCTGACAGGGGACCGGAGACCCAGTACTTC.

The chain couples TRBV5-4 to TRBJ2-3; D unresolved. The CDR3 is made up of 15 amino acids. Deletions cut 4 bases from V and 3 bases from J, with 15 bases between. Germline loops: CDR1 SGHNT, CDR2 YYREEE (reference sequence). CDR3 DNA sequence: TGTGCCAGCAGCGCAGGTTATATCTTTACAGATACGCAGTATTTT. It encodes CASSAGYIFTDTQYF.

The chain employs TRBV28 and TRBJ1-1; TRBD1 aligns across 7 bases. Germline CDR1 is MDHEN and CDR2 is SYDVKM. The length of the CDR3 is 12 residues. J gave up 7 bases and V 10 bases, and 9 bases lay outside the gene matches. The CDR3 DNA follows: TGTGCCATCGAACAGGGGTTCGGTGAAGCTTTCTTT. Residues: CAIEQGFGEAFF.

The chain combines TRBV6-5 with TRBJ2-2; TRBD1 is a possible D gene (6 bases). This CDR3 is 14 amino acids long. The germline V and J ends were trimmed by 6 bases and 2 bases, with 10 bases remaining between them. Germline V gene sequence: CDR1 MNHEY, CDR2 SVGAGI. This CDR3 reads CASSNRENTGELFF. The CDR3 DNA reads as TGTGCCAGCAGCAACAGGGAAAACACCGGGGAGCTGTTTTTT.

The V gene is TRBV25-1, the J gene TRBJ1-2; D is perhaps TRBD1 (6 bases). The V and J ends lost 3 bases and 8 bases respectively, with 16 bases between them. The CDR3 consists of 14 residues. CDR1 MGHDK and CDR2 SYGVNS come from the germline V gene. The CDR3 bases are TGTGCCAGCAGTGACCCTGGAAGGGGGAGCGGCTACACCTTC. It encodes CASSDPGRGSGYTF.

This chain joins TRBV5-1 and TRBJ2-3, with 15 bases lining up with TRBD2. The CDR3 covers 18 residues. The trim removed 0 bases at V and 2 bases at J, leaving 4 bases unmatched. CDR1 and CDR2 from the germline V gene are SGHRS and YFSETQ. CDR3 nucleotides: TGCGCCAGCAGCTTGGGGGGACTAGCGGGAGGATACACAGATACGCAGTATTTT. Translation: CASSLGGLAGGYTDTQYF.

The V gene is TRBV4-3, the J gene TRBJ2-3; TRBD1 matches 7 bases. Germline values: CDR1 LGHNA, CDR2 YSLEER. Losses at the gene ends were 0 bases for V and 1 base for J; bases not matched to a gene: 16. This CDR3 has 20 residues. The CDR3 DNA reads TGCGCCAGCAGCCAAGATGACCGATCCCAGGGGGTTGAGGGCACAGATACGCAGTATTTT. Its translation is CASSQDDRSQGVEGTDTQYF.

The chain links TRBV24-1 to TRBJ1-2, with 11 bases matching TRBD1. J gave up 7 bases and V 9 bases, and 6 bases lay outside the gene matches. Germline V lookup: CDR1 KGHDR, CDR2 SFDVKD. This CDR3 has 13 amino acids. The CDR3 is CATLGQGDRGYTF. CDR3 nucleotide sequence: TGTGCCACCCTGGGACAGGGGGACCGTGGCTACACCTTC.

This clone was seen a single time. The chain is built from TRBV6-2 or TRBV6-3 and TRBJ1-1, with D unclear. The CDR3 is made up of 14 amino acids. The germline gives CDR1 MNHEY, CDR2 SVGEGT. Trimming took 2 bases from V and 1 from J, leaving 8 bases between them. The CDR3 loop is CASSYGLSNTEAFF. The CDR3 DNA is TGTGCCAGCAGTTACGGGCTTTCGAACACTGAAGCTTTCTTT.

The chain recombines TRBV10-3 with TRBJ1-2; D is perhaps TRBD1 (6 bases). This CDR3 comprises 13 residues. Per the germline V gene, CDR1 is ENHRY and CDR2 is SYGVKD. Trimming stripped 2 bases from V and 6 bases from J, with 10 bases between. The CDR3 region is CAISERDTDGYTF. The CDR3 nucleotides are TGTGCCATCAGTGAGCGGGACACCGATGGCTACACCTTC.

The chain links TRBV4-3 to TRBJ1-4; possible D gene TRBD1, 5 bases. The V end was cut by 0 bases, the J end by 6 bases, with 17 bases between. CDR3 length: 17 residues. CDR1 LGHNA and CDR2 YSLEER come from the germline V gene. The CDR3 protein is CASSQDMSTARHEKLFF. CDR3 nucleotide sequence: TGCGCCAGCAGCCAAGATATGTCGACAGCACGCCATGAAAAACTGTTTTTT.

V usage is TRBV6-5 and J usage is TRBJ2-7; 9 bases match TRBD1. From germline, CDR1 is MNHEY and CDR2 SVGAGI. V dropped 7 bases and J dropped 0; count of bases not matched to a gene: 4. The CDR3 loop spans 14 amino acids. In nucleotides, the CDR3 is TGTGCCAGCACTGCGGGACAGGGCTCCTACGAGCAGTACTTC. Translating it yields CASTAGQGSYEQYF.